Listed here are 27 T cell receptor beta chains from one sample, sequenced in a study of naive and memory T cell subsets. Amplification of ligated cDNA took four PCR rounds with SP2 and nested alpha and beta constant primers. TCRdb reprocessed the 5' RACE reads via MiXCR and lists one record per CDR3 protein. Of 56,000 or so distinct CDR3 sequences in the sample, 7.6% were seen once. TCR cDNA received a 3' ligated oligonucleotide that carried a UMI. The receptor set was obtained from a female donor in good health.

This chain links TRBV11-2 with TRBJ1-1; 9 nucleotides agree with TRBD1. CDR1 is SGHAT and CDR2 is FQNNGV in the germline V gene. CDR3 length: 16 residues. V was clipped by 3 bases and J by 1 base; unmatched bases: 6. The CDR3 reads CASSLGQGSGNTEAFF. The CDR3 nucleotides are TGTGCCAGCAGCTTGGGACAGGGAAGTGGGAACACTGAAGCTTTCTTT. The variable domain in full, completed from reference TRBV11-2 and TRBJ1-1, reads EAGVAQSPRYKIIEKRQSVAFWCNPISGHATLYWYQQILGQGPKLLIQFQNNGVVDDSQLPKDRFSAERLKGVDSTLKIQPAKLEDSAVYLCASSLGQGSGNTEAFFGQGTRLTVV.

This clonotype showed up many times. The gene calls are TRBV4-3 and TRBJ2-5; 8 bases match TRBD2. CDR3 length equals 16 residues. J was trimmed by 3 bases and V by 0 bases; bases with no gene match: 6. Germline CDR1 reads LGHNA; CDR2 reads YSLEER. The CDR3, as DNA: TGCGCCAGCAGCCAAGATGATGCGGGGGGCAAAGAGACCCAGTACTTC. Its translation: CASSQDDAGGKETQYF.

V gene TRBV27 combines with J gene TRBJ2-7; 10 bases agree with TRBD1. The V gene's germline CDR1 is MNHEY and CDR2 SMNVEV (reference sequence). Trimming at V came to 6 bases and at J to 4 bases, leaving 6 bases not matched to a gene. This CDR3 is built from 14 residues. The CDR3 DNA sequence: TGTGCCAGCAGAGGGGACAGGGGAGGGTACGAGCAGTACTTC. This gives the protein CASRGDRGGYEQYF.

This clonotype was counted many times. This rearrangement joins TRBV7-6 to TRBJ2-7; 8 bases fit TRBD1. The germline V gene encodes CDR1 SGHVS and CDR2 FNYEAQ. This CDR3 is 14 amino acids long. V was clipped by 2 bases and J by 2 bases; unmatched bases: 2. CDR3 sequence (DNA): TGTGCCAGCAGCTTAACAGGGGGTACCTACGAGCAGTACTTC. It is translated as CASSLTGGTYEQYF.

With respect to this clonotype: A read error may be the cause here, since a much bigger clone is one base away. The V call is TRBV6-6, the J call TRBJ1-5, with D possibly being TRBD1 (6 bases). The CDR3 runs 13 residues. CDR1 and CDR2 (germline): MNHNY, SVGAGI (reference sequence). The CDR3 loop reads CASSDRSNRPQHF. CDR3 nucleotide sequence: TGTGCCAGCAGTGACAGGTCAAATCGGCCCCAGCATTTT.

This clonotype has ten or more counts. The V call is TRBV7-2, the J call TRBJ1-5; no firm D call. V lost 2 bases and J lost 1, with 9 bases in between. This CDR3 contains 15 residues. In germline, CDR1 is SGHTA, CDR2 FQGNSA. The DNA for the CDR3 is TGTGCCAGCAGCTTAACCCTAGGGAGCAATCAGCCCCAGCATTTT. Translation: CASSLTLGSNQPQHF.

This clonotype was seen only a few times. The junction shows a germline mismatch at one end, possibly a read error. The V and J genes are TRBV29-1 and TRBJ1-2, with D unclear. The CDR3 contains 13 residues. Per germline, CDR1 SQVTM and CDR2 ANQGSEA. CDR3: CSVATDWSYGDTF. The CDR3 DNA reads TGCAGCGTTGCAACGGATTGGAGCTATGGCGACACCTTC.

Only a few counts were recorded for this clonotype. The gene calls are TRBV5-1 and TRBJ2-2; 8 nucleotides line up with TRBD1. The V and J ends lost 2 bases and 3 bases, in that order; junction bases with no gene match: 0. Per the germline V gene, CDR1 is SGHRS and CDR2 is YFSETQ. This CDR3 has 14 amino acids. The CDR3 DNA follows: TGCGCCAGCAGCTTACAGGGGGACACCGGGGAGCTGTTTTTT. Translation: CASSLQGDTGELFF. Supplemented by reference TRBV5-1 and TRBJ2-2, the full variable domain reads KAGVTQTPRYLIKTRGQQVTLSCSPISGHRSVSWYQQTPGQGLQFLFEYFSETQRNKGNFPGRFSGRQFSNSRSEMNVSTLELGDSALYLCASSLQGDTGELFFGEGSRLTVL.

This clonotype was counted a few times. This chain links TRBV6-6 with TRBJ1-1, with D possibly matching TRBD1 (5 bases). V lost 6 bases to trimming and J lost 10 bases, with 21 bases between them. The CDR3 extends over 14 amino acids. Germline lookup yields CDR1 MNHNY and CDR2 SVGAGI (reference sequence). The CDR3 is CASRPGGAVVAAFF. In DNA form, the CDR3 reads TGTGCCAGCAGGCCCGGTGGGGCGGTCGTTGCAGCTTTCTTT.

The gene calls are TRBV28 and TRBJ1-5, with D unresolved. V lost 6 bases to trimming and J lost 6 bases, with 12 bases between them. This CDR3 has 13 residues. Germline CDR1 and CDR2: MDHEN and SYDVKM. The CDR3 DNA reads TGTGCCAGCAGATTCCTACTGGGTCAGCCCCAGCATTTT. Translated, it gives CASRFLLGQPQHF.

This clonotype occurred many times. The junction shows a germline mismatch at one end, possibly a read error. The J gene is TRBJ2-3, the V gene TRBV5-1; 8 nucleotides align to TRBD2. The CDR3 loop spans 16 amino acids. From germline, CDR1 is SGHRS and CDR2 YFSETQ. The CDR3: CAGSPGTRIRTDTQYF. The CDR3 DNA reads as TGCGCCGGCAGCCCCGGGACTAGGATTCGCACAGATACGCAGTATTTT.

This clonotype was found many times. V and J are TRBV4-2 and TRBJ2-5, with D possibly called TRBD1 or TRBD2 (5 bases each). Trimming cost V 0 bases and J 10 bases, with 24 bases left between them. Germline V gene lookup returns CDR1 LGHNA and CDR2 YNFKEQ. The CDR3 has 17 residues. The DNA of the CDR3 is TGTGCCAGCAGCCAAGATTGGGTCGGGGCCCCAGAGAATAGCCAGTACTTC. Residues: CASSQDWVGAPENSQYF.

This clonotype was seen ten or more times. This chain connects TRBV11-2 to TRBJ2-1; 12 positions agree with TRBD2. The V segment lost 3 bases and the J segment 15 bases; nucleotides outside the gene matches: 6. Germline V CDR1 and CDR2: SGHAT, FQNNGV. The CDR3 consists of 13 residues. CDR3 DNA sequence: TGTGCCAGCAGCTTGTTACTAGCGGGGGGTCTGTTCTTC. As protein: CASSLLLAGGLFF.

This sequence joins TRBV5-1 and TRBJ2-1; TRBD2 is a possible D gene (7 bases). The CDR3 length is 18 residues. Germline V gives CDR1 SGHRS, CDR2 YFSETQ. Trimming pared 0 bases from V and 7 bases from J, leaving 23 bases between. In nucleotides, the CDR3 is TGCGCCAGCAGCTTGGATGGGCGGGGGCCCCGGTCTACGAATGAGCAGTTCTTC. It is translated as CASSLDGRGPRSTNEQFF.

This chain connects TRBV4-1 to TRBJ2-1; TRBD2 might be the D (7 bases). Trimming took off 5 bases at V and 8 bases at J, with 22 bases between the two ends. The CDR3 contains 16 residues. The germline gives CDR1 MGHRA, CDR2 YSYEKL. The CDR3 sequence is CASSEGGGGLQYEQFF. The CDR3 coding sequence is TGCGCCAGCAGCGAGGGGGGCGGGGGTTTACAATATGAGCAGTTCTTC.

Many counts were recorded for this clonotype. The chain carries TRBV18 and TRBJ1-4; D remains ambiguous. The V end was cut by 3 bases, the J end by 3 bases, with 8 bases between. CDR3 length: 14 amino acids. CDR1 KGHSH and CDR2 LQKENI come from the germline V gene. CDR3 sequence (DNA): TGTGCCAGCTCACCTTCCCCGTCTAATGAAAAACTGTTTTTT. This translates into CASSPSPSNEKLFF.

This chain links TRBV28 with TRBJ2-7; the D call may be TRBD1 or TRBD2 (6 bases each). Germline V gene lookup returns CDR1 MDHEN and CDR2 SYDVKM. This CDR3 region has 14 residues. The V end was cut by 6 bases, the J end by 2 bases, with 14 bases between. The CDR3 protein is CASRDGGLPYEQYF. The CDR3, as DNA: TGTGCCAGCAGAGATGGGGGGCTTCCCTACGAGCAGTACTTC.

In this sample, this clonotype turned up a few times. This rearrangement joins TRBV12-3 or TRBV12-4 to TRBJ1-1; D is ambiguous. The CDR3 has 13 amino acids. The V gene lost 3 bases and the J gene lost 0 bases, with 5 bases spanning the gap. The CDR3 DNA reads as TGTGCCAGCAGTTTTTATCTGAACACTGAAGCTTTCTTT. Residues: CASSFYLNTEAFF.

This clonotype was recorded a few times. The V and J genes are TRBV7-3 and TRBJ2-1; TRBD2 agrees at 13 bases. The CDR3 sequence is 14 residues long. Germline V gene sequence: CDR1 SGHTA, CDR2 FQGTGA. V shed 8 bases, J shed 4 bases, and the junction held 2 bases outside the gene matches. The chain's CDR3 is CASGLAGAYNEQFF. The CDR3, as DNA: TGTGCCAGCGGACTAGCGGGGGCGTACAATGAGCAGTTCTTC.

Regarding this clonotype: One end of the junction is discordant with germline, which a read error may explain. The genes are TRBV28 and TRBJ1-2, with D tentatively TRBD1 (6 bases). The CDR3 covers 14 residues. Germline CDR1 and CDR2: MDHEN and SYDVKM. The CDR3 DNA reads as TGTGCCAGCAGTTTAACAGGGTACTTCTATGGCGACACCTTC. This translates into CASSLTGYFYGDTF.

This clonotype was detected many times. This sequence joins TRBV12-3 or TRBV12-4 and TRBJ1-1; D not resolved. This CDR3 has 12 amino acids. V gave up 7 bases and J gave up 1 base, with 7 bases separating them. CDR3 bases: TGTGCCAGCAACGGGCCGAACACTGAAGCTTTCTTT. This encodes CASNGPNTEAFF.

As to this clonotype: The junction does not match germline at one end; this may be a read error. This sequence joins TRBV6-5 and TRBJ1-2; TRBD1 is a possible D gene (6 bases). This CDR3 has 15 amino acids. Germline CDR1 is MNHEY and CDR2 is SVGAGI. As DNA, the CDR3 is TGTGCCAGCAGTCCACAGGGCGGCCCTAACTATGGCGACACCTTC. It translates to CASSPQGGPNYGDTF.

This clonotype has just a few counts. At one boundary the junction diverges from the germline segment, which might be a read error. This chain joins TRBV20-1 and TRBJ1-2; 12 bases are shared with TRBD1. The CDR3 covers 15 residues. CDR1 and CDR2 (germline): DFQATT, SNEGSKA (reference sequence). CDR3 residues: CSATGQGASGYGDTF. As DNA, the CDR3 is TGCAGTGCTACGGGACAGGGGGCGTCAGGCTATGGCGACACCTTC.

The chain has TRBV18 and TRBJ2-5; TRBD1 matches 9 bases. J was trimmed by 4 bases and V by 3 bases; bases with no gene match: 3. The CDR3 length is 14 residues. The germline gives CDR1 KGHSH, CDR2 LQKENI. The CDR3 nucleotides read TGTGCCAGCTCACCGGGACAGGGTATAGAGACCCAGTACTTC. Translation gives CASSPGQGIETQYF.

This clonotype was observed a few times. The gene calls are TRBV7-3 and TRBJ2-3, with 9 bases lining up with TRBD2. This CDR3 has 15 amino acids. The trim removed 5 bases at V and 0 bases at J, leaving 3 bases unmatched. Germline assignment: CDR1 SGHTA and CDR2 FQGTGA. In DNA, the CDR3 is TGTGCCAGCAGCGCTAGCGGGGCTAGCACAGATACGCAGTATTTT. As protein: CASSASGASTDTQYF. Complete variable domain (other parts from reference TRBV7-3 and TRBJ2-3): GAGVSQTPSNKVTEKGKYVELRCDPISGHTALYWYRQSLGQGPEFLIYFQGTGAADDSGLPNDRFFAVRPEGSVSTLKIQRTERGDSAVYLCASSASGASTDTQYFGPGTRLTVL.

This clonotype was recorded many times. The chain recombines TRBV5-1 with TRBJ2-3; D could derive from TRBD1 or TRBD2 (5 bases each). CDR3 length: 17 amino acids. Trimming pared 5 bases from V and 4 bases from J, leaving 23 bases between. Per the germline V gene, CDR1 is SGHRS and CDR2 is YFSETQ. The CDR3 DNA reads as TGCGCCAGCAGTCCCTTTGCCGGGGCAGAGTCGGCAGATACGCAGTATTTT. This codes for CASSPFAGAESADTQYF.

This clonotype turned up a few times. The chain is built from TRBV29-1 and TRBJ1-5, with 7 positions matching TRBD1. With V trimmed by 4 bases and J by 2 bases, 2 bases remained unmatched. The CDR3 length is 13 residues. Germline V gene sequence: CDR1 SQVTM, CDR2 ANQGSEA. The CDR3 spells CSVGTGRNQPQHF. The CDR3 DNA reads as TGCAGCGTTGGGACAGGACGCAATCAGCCCCAGCATTTT.